This T cell receptor beta chain was retrieved from a study of shared clonotypes between healthy human individuals. Regarding the study as a whole: Among four donors, roughly 5% of naive CD4 clonotypes were found in common. Tissue TCR repertoires likely differ from these blood-only repertoires.

The sample holds one count of this clone. Its target is not known. Some clones are missing from TCRdb's copy, which holds only in-frame ones; the method was immunoSEQ multiplex PCR. This table has more than 2,000,000 clones, more than 85% appearing once. Germline CDR1 LNHNV, CDR2 YYDKDF (reference sequence). Deletions cut 1 base from V and 2 bases from J, with 12 bases between. There are 16 residues in the CDR3. This receptor was obtained from a young man in good health. Some clones in this sample may be carry-over from other donors' samples. The chain employs TRBV15 and TRBJ2-1; the D gene is possibly TRBD2 (6 bases). The sample was naive CD4+ T cells from PBMCs. Stated subset: CD45RA+ positively selected. CDR3 DNA: TGTGCCACCAGCAGAGTTCCGGGAGCTGCCTACAATGAGCAGTTCTTC. It codes for CATSRVPGAAYNEQFF.